Shown below are 21 T cell receptor delta chains from a single sample sequenced in a study of gammadelta T cells in human blood. TCRdb fed the RT-PCR reads to CATT. This sample carries around 1,200 delta-chain clones, around 50% of them seen once, and the ten largest clones take around 21%. The sequenced sample consisted of Vgamma9Vdelta2 gamma-delta T cells from adult blood. Source of these receptors: a human donor.

Details on this clone: A far larger clone is one base from this, pointing to a likely read error. It is unclear where the CDR3 begins or ends on the DNA, so no DNA is shown, and the CDR3 is as TCRdb lists it. V usage is TRDV2 and J usage is TRDJ2; the table assigns TRDD3, which was not confirmed against the DNA. Both ends counted, the CDR3 spans 20 residues. Germline values: CDR1 GEAIGNYY, CDR2 EKD. CDR3 sequence reads: CACDTAFGTGGPRFTAQLFF.

Comment on this clone: A read error is the likely source, as a far larger clone sits one nucleotide away. Other DNA sequences from this sample encode an identical CDR3 as well. This chain connects TRDV2 to TRDJ1; 8 nucleotides align to TRDD3. CDR1 is GEAIGNYY and CDR2 is EKD in the germline V gene. This CDR3 has 17 amino acids. The V and J ends lost 1 base and 0 bases, in that order; junction bases with no gene match: 9. The CDR3 here is CACDTVGGIRNTDKLIF. The CDR3 DNA follows: TGTGCCTGTGACACTGTTGGAGGGATACGCAACACCGATAAACTCATCTTT.

About this clone: A read error likely explains this, since a far larger clone differs by one base. The genes are TRDV2 and TRDJ1; D perhaps matches TRDD3 (6 bases). The CDR3 extends over 16 amino acids. CDR1 and CDR2 (germline): GEAIGNYY, EKD. V was shortened by 1 base and J by 4 bases, with 18 bases between the two germline ends. CDR3 bases: TGTGCCTGTGACACGTTGGGGGCCCCGTACAGCGATAAACTCATCTTT. It specifies CACDTLGAPYSDKLIF.

Regarding this clone: The protein given by TCRdb reflects a much larger clone and differs at residue 14 from this DNA's translation, likely from a read error; the protein shown is the DNA's translation. The chain combines TRDV2 with TRDJ1; TRDD3 matches at 9 bases. Germline V lookup: CDR1 GEAIGNYY, CDR2 EKD. CDR3 size: 20 residues. V lost 3 bases and J lost 2; bases outside the gene matches: 21. CDR3 loop: CACDPLGPSGTGGATDKLIF. The CDR3 DNA reads as TGTGCCTGTGACCCCTTAGGACCTTCAGGTACTGGGGGAGCAACCGATAAACTCATCTTT.

In the case of this clone: It is likely a read error: a sequence one base away is far more abundant. The identical CDR3 is also encoded by other nucleotide sequences in the sample. The gene calls are TRDV2 and TRDJ3; TRDD3 aligns across 11 bases. CDR1 and CDR2 from the germline V gene are GEAIGNYY and EKD. V lost 0 bases, J lost 0 bases, and 6 bases stayed unmatched. The length of the CDR3 is 20 residues. The CDR3 DNA reads TGTGCCTGTGACACCGTGCTGGGGGATACTAGCTCCTGGGACACCCGACAGATGTTTTTC. Protein product: CACDTVLGDTSSWDTRQMFF.

With regard to this clone: Given a much more abundant clone one base away, this may be a read error. The chain recombines TRDV2 with TRDJ1; tentatively, D is TRDD3 (6 bases). This CDR3 is built from 18 residues. Germline V gene lookup returns CDR1 GEAIGNYY and CDR2 EKD. The ends were cut back, 1 base at V and 5 bases at J, with 25 bases in the middle. The CDR3: CACDTIGLGPRTRDKLIF. CDR3 nucleotides: TGTGCCTGTGACACGATCGGCCTGGGGCCAAGAACGAGAGATAAACTCATCTTT.

The J gene corresponds to TRDJ1; a V gene call is absent; TRDD3 reflects the table's D call only, with no check against the DNA. CDR3 length: 21 residues. The CDR3 nucleotides read TGTGCTTCATTGTGCCTTCCTAATTGGGTCTGGGGGGTCGATGGCACCGATAAACTCATCTTT. Its protein is CASLCLPNWVWGVDGTDKLIF.

By its share, this clone is large. This rearrangement joins TRDV2 to TRDJ1; a possible D gene is TRDD3 (6 bases). This CDR3 is 18 amino acids long. V lost 0 bases and J lost 3, with 22 bases in between. In germline, CDR1 is GEAIGNYY, CDR2 EKD. The CDR3 loop reads CACDTVPGDERGSDKLIF. The CDR3 DNA follows: TGTGCCTGTGACACCGTACCCGGTGACGAAAGGGGATCCGATAAACTCATCTTT.

By sample fraction, this clone is large. The same CDR3 is also encoded by other DNA sequences in this sample. The chain has TRDV2 and TRDJ1; 8 bases line up with TRDD3. The germline CDR1 and CDR2 sequences are GEAIGNYY and EKD. Trimming at V came to 3 bases and at J to 0 bases, leaving 11 bases not matched to a gene. The CDR3 totals 17 residues. CDR3 region: CACDLLGDAPHTDKLIF. In DNA form, the CDR3 reads TGTGCCTGTGACCTTCTGGGGGACGCTCCTCACACCGATAAACTCATCTTT.

Concerning this clone: The amino acid sequence in TCRdb belongs to a much larger clone and departs from this DNA's translation at residue 19, likely a sequencing read error; the sequence shown is translated from the DNA. The chain has TRDV2 and TRDJ1; 9 bases are shared with TRDD3. The germline gives CDR1 GEAIGNYY, CDR2 EKD. This CDR3 contains 20 residues. The CDR3 is CACDTVGTPLGDREADKLTF. CDR3 coding DNA: TGTGCCTGTGACACCGTAGGGACCCCTCTGGGGGATCGAGAGGCCGATAAACTCACCTTT.

The J gene corresponds to TRDJ3; a V gene call is absent; whether TRDD3, the table's D call, matches the DNA was not checked. The CDR3 has 23 amino acids. The CDR3 here is CSGINAEYMGVIMCSWDTRQMFF. The CDR3 DNA follows: TGCAGTGGTATCAACGCAGAGTACATGGGGGTCATAATGTGCTCCTGGGACACCCGACAGATGTTTTTC.

This clone was seen a single time. Only one base separates this from a far larger clonotype, so it likely reflects a read error. The rearrangement uses TRDV2 and TRDJ1, with 12 positions matching TRDD3. The CDR3 totals 16 residues. The germline gives CDR1 GEAIGNYY, CDR2 EKD. The CDR3 nucleotides are TGTTCCTGTAACTGGGGGATACCTAGGTACACCGATAAACTCATCTTT. Residues: CSCNWGIPRYTDKLIF.

This clone is classed as medium-sized. The chain has TRDV2 and TRDJ1; 8 bases match TRDD3. V trimming: 1 base; J trimming: 0 bases; junction bases outside the gene matches: 18. The CDR3 loop spans 20 amino acids. The germline V gene has CDR1 GEAIGNYY and CDR2 EKD. CDR3 DNA sequence: TGTGCCTGTGACACGATCACATCGAACAGGGGGATAAGGGACACCGATAAACTCATCTTT. Translated: CACDTITSNRGIRDTDKLIF.

Notes on this clone: A far larger clone is one nucleotide away, so this likely arose from a read error. The chain joins TRDV2 to TRDJ1; tentative D call: TRDD3 (5 bases). The CDR3 sequence is 18 residues long. V lost 0 bases, J lost 0 bases, and 19 bases lay in between. CDR1 and CDR2 (germline): GEAIGNYY, EKD. The CDR3 loop is CACDTVGSLSPYTDKLIF. The DNA for the CDR3 is TGTGCCTGTGACACCGTGGGGAGCTTGTCGCCGTACACCGATAAACTCATCTTT.

A remark on this clone: The likely explanation is a read error, given a far larger clone one base away. The rearrangement links TRDV2 to TRDJ1, with TRDD3 identical over 13 bases. The CDR3 consists of 18 residues. CDR1 GEAIGNYY and CDR2 EKD come from the germline V gene. The CDR3 coding sequence is TGTGCCCGTGACACCGTCGGGTTACTGGGGGATACGACCGATAAACTCATCTTT. Translated: CARDTVGLLGDTTDKLIF.

This clone has only one observation. One base separates it from a far larger clone, so it is likely a read error. The J gene is TRDJ1, the V gene TRDV2, with D possibly being TRDD3 (6 bases). CDR3 length equals 21 residues. The germline gives CDR1 GEAIGNYY, CDR2 EKD. CDR3 nucleotides: TGTGCCCGTGACACCATAACAAAAACACTGGGCGCCACGGATTTCACCGATAAACTCATCTTT. This translates into CARDTITKTLGATDFTDKLIF.

This clone has only a few counts. The chain uses TRDV1 and TRDJ1; D is possibly TRDD3 (6 bases). V was cut by 9 bases and J by 0 bases, with 38 bases left in between. The CDR3 has 22 residues. Germline CDR1 is TSWWSYY and CDR2 is QGS. CDR3 DNA: TGTGCTCTCGAACCGCGGGGGGACCGGGGGGACTCTGACGGGCCTCACACCGATAAACTCATCTTT. This translates into CALEPRGDRGDSDGPHTDKLIF.

For this clone: A read error is possible here, since a much larger clone lies one base away. The sample has other DNA sequences that encode this CDR3 too. The chain carries TRDV2 and TRDJ1; 8 bases are shared with TRDD3. Germline V lookup: CDR1 GEAIGNYY, CDR2 EKD. This CDR3 contains 15 residues. CDR3 region: CACDSLLGASDKLIF. In DNA form, the CDR3 reads TGTGCCTGTGACTCTTTACTGGGGGCCTCCGATAAACTCATTTTT.

This clone was seen only once. A much larger clone lies one base from this, so it may be a read error. The rearrangement uses TRDV2 and TRDJ1; possibly TRDD3 for D (6 bases). CDR3 size: 18 residues. In germline, CDR1 is GEAIGNYY, CDR2 EKD. Trimming took 2 bases from V and 1 from J, leaving 22 bases between them. The CDR3 coding sequence is TGTGCCTGTGACATCGTGTTAACGCTATTGGGGGTCACCGATAAACTCATCTTT. Its translation: CACDIVLTLLGVTDKLIF.

A word on this clone: A far larger clone is just one base off, so this is likely a read error. Within the sample, other DNA sequences also encode this same CDR3. The rearrangement joins TRDV2 to TRDJ1, with 7 bases aligning to TRDD3. Per the germline V gene, CDR1 is GEAIGNYY and CDR2 is EKD. The CDR3 extends over 14 amino acids. CDR3 residues: CACDSLGDTDKLIF. The CDR3 region has the DNA TGTGCCTGTGACTCTTTGGGGGACACTGATAAACTCATCTTT.

Of note for this clone: The mismatch at residue 8 between this DNA's translation and the TCRdb protein of a much larger clone likely reflects a read error; the protein shown is translated from the DNA. V gene TRDV2 combines with J gene TRDJ1; 13 nucleotides line up with TRDD3. CDR1 GEAIGNYY and CDR2 EKD come from the germline V gene. The CDR3 extends over 20 amino acids. V gave up 3 bases and J gave up 1 base; unmatched junction bases: 16. Here the CDR3 DNA reads TGTGCCTGTGACCACTTAGCCGGTACTGGGGGATACGCAGGCACCGATAAACTCATCTTT. It yields the protein CACDHLAGTGGYAGTDKLIF.